This T cell receptor (beta chain) was profiled in a study of shared clonotypes between healthy human individuals. About the research overall: Per-donor plates numbered three CD4 naive, three CD4 memory, two CD8 naive and one CD8 memory. Overall study findings and caveats: The small donor group covered limited genetic and exposure diversity.

This CDR3 has 15 amino acids. Deletions cut 3 bases from V and 2 bases from J, with 17 bases between. Per the germline V gene, CDR1 is SQVTM and CDR2 is ANQGSEA. Notes on this clone: As yet, its antigen is unknown.

On sorted subsets, replicate PCRs used approximately 190 ng DNA, or some 28,000 T cell genomes. Assay used: immunoSEQ multiplex PCR; TCRdb lists only in-frame clones, some missing. The table shows approximately 500,000 clones, with about 95% occurring only once. The study separated CD4+ cells into CD45RA+ naive and CD45RA-negative memory subsets. Material for sequencing was naive CD4+ T cells sorted from blood. Documented subset: CD45RA+ positively selected. The chain employs TRBV29-1 and TRBJ2-7; a possible D gene is TRBD2 (5 bases). This TCR came from a woman under 40 in good health. The chain's CDR3 is CSVEMEALGPYEQYF. DNA for the CDR3: TGCAGCGTTGAGATGGAGGCGCTCGGGCCCTACGAGCAGTACTTC.